This TCR beta chain was profiled in a study of blood T cells in healthy people across ages (dated by TCRdb to between 2015 and 2017). The study in broad terms: Template switching captured roughly one uniquely barcoded TCR beta cDNA molecule per two T cells in model experiments. The study measured age-related changes in TCR beta repertoire diversity using deep sequencing normalized with unique cDNA molecular identifiers. The donors were split into four age groups: young (average approximately 16 years), middle-aged (over 35), aged (roughly 65) and long-lived (under 85). Using the same blood draw, the study looked at two additional independent replicas of 1 million unique cDNA reads for two donors, one aged 18 to 30 and the other aged 80 or older.

Paper-wide results and their limitations: Compared with the aged group, more naive CD4+ T cells, fewer expanded clones and increased TCR diversity were shown by the long-lived group, suggesting age selection. Because the CMV infection status of the donors was unknown, age-related changes in expanded clonotypes may potentially have been confounded. Bulk unsorted PBMC profiling prevented conclusive comparison of naive and antigen-experienced compartments. The percentage of naive T cells measured by flow cytometry correlated strongly with observed TCR beta diversity. Estimates of total diversity based on one million sequenced T cells were regarded as lower bounds and as underestimates. As age increased, observed TCR beta diversity per million T cells dropped in a roughly linear way, and a significant reduction was already evident by age roughly 40.

Measured from the cysteine to the phenylalanine, the CDR3 is 13 residues long. This entry keeps only the CDR3 DNA: 39 bases, framed from base 1. The germline V gene supplies CDR1 SGHRS and CDR2 YFSETQ. Libraries were built with 5' RACE. Sequencing took place on an Illumina HiSeq 2500. The second PCR ran for about 6 to 12 cycles and used a J-beta primer mix along with a sample-barcoded 5' primer. A template-switch 5' adaptor carrying 12 random nucleotides introduced a unique molecular identifier onto each TCR beta cDNA molecule. Each sample yielded at least 2.5 million CDR3-containing paired-end reads. First-strand cDNA was synthesized from all RNA with the Mint cDNA synthesis kit, primed by a TRBC-specific oligonucleotide. Following uracil-DNA glycosylase treatment, a first 18-cycle PCR with universal primers M1SS and BC2_uni_R was performed on all cDNA. In the original analysis: Each sample was normalized by randomly selecting 1 million high-quality reads, each carrying a distinct molecular identifier. Reads with shared molecular identifiers were discarded instead of being binned into consensus sequences. CDR3 identification, clonotype clustering and error correction used MiTCR with a Q25 quality threshold and the strictest error-elimination algorithm. A nonparametric unseen species model with Euler transformation was used to estimate lower-bound total TCR beta diversity. Clones were called with MiXCR by TCRdb after fastp trimmed the public reads at Q25, and only in-frame beta chains were retained. Rows with a matching CDR3 protein are joined into one entry that keeps the most common DNA and genes. TCRdb assigned the V and J calls; the authors' analysis was not used. The sample contains around 1,000,000 distinct CDR3 sequences, roughly 24% of them found a single time. Around 0.75% of the sample is in the top ten clones.

Note on this clonotype: The antigen this receptor binds is unknown. No qualities accompany the bases; no much larger clone lies one base away.

The donors were under 40 Caucasian individuals from Russia, aged roughly 6 to 100 years, who were systemically healthy. Each donor gave ten milliliters of peripheral blood, collected into EDTA-treated Vacutainer tubes. Ficoll-Paque density-gradient centrifugation was used to isolate PBMCs, with at least 6 million per sample. Trizol reagent was used to extract total RNA from the PBMCs, yielding at least 5.5 micrograms per sample. Naive CD45RAhigh/CD27high T cell percentages were measured by flow cytometry on a PBMC aliquot from every donor. Separately, the same data were catalogued under a study of T cells of mothers and their children. As that second study puts it: The donors were nine systemically healthy Caucasian individuals, made up of three mothers and their six children. cDNA synthesis consumed the entire amount of extracted RNA, loaded at approximately 1.5 ug RNA in each 15 ul reaction. Sample barcodes and 2-4 random nucleotides were added via the M1S primer in the second PCR. More than 9 million TCR beta CDR3 reads were obtained from each mother, and millions of reads were obtained from each child. Thymic selection shapes the output of TCR recombination in a similar way in related and unrelated pairs, and inherited differences have a minor effect. Normalized repertoire overlap was always found to be slightly, but never significantly, higher in related mother-child pairs than in unrelated mother-child pairs. With a sensitivity of approximately 93 clones per million clonotypes, no persistent microchimeric T cell clones were detected. To look for features that set related mother-child pairs apart from unrelated individuals, the researchers ran deep NGS to compare the TCR beta repertoires of mothers and children. The mean age was around 42 +/- 4 years for the mothers and approximately 11 +/- 4 years for the children. After adapter ligation was performed with NEBNext reagents, the libraries were sequenced on an Illumina HiSeq 2000 with 100+100 nt paired-end reads. To prevent cross-contamination, the mother and child libraries were prepared a month apart and were sequenced in separate runs. Between 500,000 and 2,000,000 distinct TCR beta clonotypes were identified per donor. Naive TCR beta clonotypes were estimated from low-frequency clonotypes matched to each donor's FACS-determined naive share, without sorting.

The sequence is built from TRBV5-1 and TRBJ2-5, with the identity of the D gene unclear. The J call may be wrong; the DNA end is better matched by TRBJ2-7. The receptor was isolated from a girl under 10 years old in good health. Input material: blood. The nucleotide sequence reads as follows: TGCGCCAGCAGCTTGTGGCCTGGAGACGAGCAGTACTTC. This gives the protein CASSLWPGDEQYF.